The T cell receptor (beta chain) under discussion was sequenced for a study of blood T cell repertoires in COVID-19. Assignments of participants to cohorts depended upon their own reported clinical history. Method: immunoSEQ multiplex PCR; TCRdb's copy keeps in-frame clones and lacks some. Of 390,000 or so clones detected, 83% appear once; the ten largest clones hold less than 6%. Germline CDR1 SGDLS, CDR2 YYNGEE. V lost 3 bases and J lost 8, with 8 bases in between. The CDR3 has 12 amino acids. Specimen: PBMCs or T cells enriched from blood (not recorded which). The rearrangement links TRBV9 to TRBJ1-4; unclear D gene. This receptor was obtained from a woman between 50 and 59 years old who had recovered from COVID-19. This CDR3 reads CASSERGEKLFF. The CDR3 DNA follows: TGTGCCAGCAGCGAGAGAGGGGAAAAACTGTTTTTT.